This T cell receptor (beta chain) was retrieved from a study of blood T cell repertoires in COVID-19. CDR3 length: 17 amino acids. In germline, CDR1 is SEHNR, CDR2 FQNEAQ (reference sequence). The V and J ends lost 6 bases and 0 bases respectively, with 21 bases between them. For recovered donors of Cohort 3, there were two negative PCRs, clearance, or symptom resolution. Sequencing used immunoSEQ multiplex PCR; TCRdb keeps in-frame clones, though not all of them. The sample yields roughly 170,000 clones, roughly 80% seen once. The source is a man aged 45-60 years who had recovered from COVID-19. Sequences were obtained from PBMCs or T cells enriched from blood (not recorded which). The V call is TRBV7-9, the J call TRBJ2-7; D is undetermined. The CDR3 loop is CASSRIGLQSHSYEQYF. CDR3 DNA sequence: TGTGCCAGCAGTCGCATAGGCTTACAGAGTCACTCCTACGAGCAGTACTTC.